What follows are 16 T cell receptor beta chains derived from one specimen sequenced in a study of T cell responses to AZD1222 COVID-19 vaccine. Profiled with immunoSEQ multiplex PCR; TCRdb holds only in-frame clones, not every one. The table has about 140,000 clones, 91% seen once. Sequencing was performed on peripheral blood, taken 28 days after the second dose of the MenACWY control vaccine. The receptors stem from an adult who received the MenACWY meningococcal vaccine as a control.

This sequence joins TRBV4-3 and TRBJ1-1; 7 positions match TRBD1. The CDR3 is made up of 16 amino acids. Per the germline V gene, CDR1 is LGHNA and CDR2 is YSLEER. The V segment lost 1 base and the J segment 6 bases; nucleotides outside the gene matches: 11. The CDR3 protein is CASSQVVFAGGAEAFF. Written as DNA, the CDR3 is TGCGCCAGCAGCCAAGTAGTTTTTGCAGGGGGGGCTGAAGCTTTCTTT.

The rearrangement links TRBV14 to TRBJ1-1; 7 bases match TRBD1. V was pared by 6 bases and J by 1 base, with 2 bases of the junction left unmatched. The CDR3 totals 13 residues. From germline, CDR1 is SGHDN and CDR2 FVKESK. The CDR3 reads CASRRQGNTEAFF. The CDR3 nucleotides are TGTGCCAGCAGAAGACAGGGGAACACTGAAGCTTTCTTT.

This clone was counted only a few times. The rearrangement uses TRBV24-1 and TRBJ2-7; a weak D match, TRBD2 (6 bases). CDR3 length: 13 amino acids. Trimming stripped 1 base from V and 5 bases from J, with 8 bases between. Germline lookup yields CDR1 KGHDR and CDR2 SFDVKD. CDR3 DNA sequence: TGTGCCACCAGTGATTTCGGGGGAAACGAGCAGTACTTC. Amino acids: CATSDFGGNEQYF.

In its sample, this clone was seen once. The chain is built from TRBV19 and TRBJ2-2, with TRBD1 as a possible D gene (5 bases). This CDR3 comprises 14 residues. Germline V gives CDR1 LNHDA, CDR2 SQIVND (reference sequence). The V and J ends lost 7 bases and 0 bases respectively, with 9 bases between them. The CDR3 loop is CASIETANTGELFF. CDR3 DNA: TGTGCCAGTATAGAGACAGCGAACACCGGGGAGCTGTTTTTT.

J is TRBJ1-4 and V is TRBV7-9; no firm D call. Germline V lookup: CDR1 SEHNR, CDR2 FQNEAQ (reference sequence). The length of the CDR3 is 13 residues. With 2 bases removed from V and 7 bases from J, the gap between germline ends came to 8 bases. CDR3 amino acids: CASSLRAGEKLFF. The CDR3 DNA reads TGTGCCAGCAGCTTAAGGGCGGGTGAAAAACTGTTTTTT.

The chain carries TRBV3-1 (or the pseudogene TRBV3-2) and TRBJ2-2; D is perhaps TRBD2 (6 bases). The CDR3 runs 16 residues. V was pared by 4 bases and J by 1 base, with 13 bases between. The germline gives CDR1 LGHDT, CDR2 YNNKEL (reference sequence). As DNA, the CDR3 is TGTGCCAGCAGCCGCCTTGGCGGGGAGAACACCGGGGAGCTGTTTTTT. Translating gives CASSRLGGENTGELFF.

The chain joins TRBV9 to TRBJ1-2; D is perhaps TRBD1 (5 bases). Germline CDR1 is SGDLS and CDR2 is YYNGEE. The CDR3 runs to 19 residues. Trimming took off 0 bases at V and 2 bases at J, with 23 bases between the two ends. CDR3 coding DNA: TGTGCCAGCAGCGTAGGAGGGACGGGTGCGCCCACATCGAACTATGGCTACACCTTC. Translation gives CASSVGGTGAPTSNYGYTF.

On this clone itself: Sequence at one end of the junction differs from germline and may be a read error. V and J are TRBV7-7 and TRBJ2-3, with 10 bases fitting TRBD2. Germline values: CDR1 SSHAT, CDR2 FNYEAQ (reference sequence). The CDR3 extends over 15 amino acids. The CDR3 nucleotides are TGTGCTAGCAGCTTAGAAGCGGGAGGGCAAGATACGCAGTATTTT. Protein: CASSLEAGGQDTQYF.

V and J are TRBV5-1 and TRBJ2-2; the D gene is possibly TRBD1 (5 bases). The CDR3 is 17 residues long. V lost 4 bases, J lost 0 bases, and 16 bases lay in between. Germline CDR1 SGHRS, CDR2 YFSETQ. CDR3 residues: CASSPGASRANTGELFF. The CDR3 DNA reads as TGCGCCAGCAGCCCAGGAGCGAGCAGGGCGAACACCGGGGAGCTGTTTTTT.

A single count supports this clone. The chain employs TRBV15 and TRBJ2-1; D perhaps matches TRBD2 (6 bases). This CDR3 has 17 residues. V was shortened by 0 bases and J by 7 bases, with 19 bases between the two germline ends. The germline gives CDR1 LNHNV, CDR2 YYDKDF (reference sequence). The CDR3 reads CATSRDEGGGPRNEQFF. CDR3 coding DNA: TGTGCCACCAGCAGAGATGAGGGAGGAGGGCCTAGGAATGAGCAGTTCTTC.

This chain links TRBV5-1 with TRBJ2-3; 9 nucleotides agree with TRBD1. The V gene's germline CDR1 is SGHRS and CDR2 YFSETQ. CDR3 length: 15 residues. V gave up 4 bases and J gave up 1 base; unmatched junction bases: 4. The CDR3 sequence is CASSTRTGGTDTQYF. The CDR3 bases are TGCGCCAGCAGCACGAGGACAGGGGGCACAGATACGCAGTATTTT. Looking up the rest from reference TRBV5-1 and TRBJ2-3 gives the full variable domain: KAGVTQTPRYLIKTRGQQVTLSCSPISGHRSVSWYQQTPGQGLQFLFEYFSETQRNKGNFPGRFSGRQFSNSRSEMNVSTLELGDSALYLCASSTRTGGTDTQYFGPGTRLTVL.

V and J are TRBV6-5 and TRBJ2-7; 11 nucleotides agree with TRBD2. The V gene's germline CDR1 is MNHEY and CDR2 SVGAGI. CDR3 size: 15 residues. V lost 0 bases, J lost 3 bases, and 1 base stayed unmatched. The DNA of the CDR3 is TGTGCCAGCAGTTACTCGGGACTAGCGGACTACGAGCAGTACTTC. Protein sequence: CASSYSGLADYEQYF.

The table lists this clone with a few counts. This rearrangement joins TRBV18 to TRBJ1-1, with D maybe TRBD1 (5 bases). Trimming left V 1 base short and J 1 base short, with 7 bases between. Per the germline V gene, CDR1 is KGHSH and CDR2 is LQKENI. The CDR3 has 14 amino acids. DNA of the CDR3: TGTGCCAGCTCACCACAGGGGACGAACACTGAAGCTTTCTTT. This sequence encodes CASSPQGTNTEAFF.

This clone was detected only once. The J gene is TRBJ1-4, the V gene TRBV5-6; D remains unclear. Trimming pared 0 bases from V and 7 bases from J, leaving 13 bases between. The CDR3 totals 15 residues. Germline CDR1 SGHDT, CDR2 YYEEEE. CDR3 nucleotide sequence: TGTGCCAGCAGCTTGGTTCCCGGGGAGGGTGAAAAACTGTTTTTT. As protein: CASSLVPGEGEKLFF.

The V call is TRBV3-1 (or the pseudogene TRBV3-2), the J call TRBJ2-1, with 15 bases fitting TRBD2. The CDR3 spans 16 residues. Germline assignment: CDR1 LGHDT and CDR2 YNNKEL (reference sequence). The ends lost 4 bases at V and 9 bases at J; junction bases unmatched: 7. The CDR3 region has the DNA TGTGCCAGCAGCCCGCCCGGACTAGCGGGGGGGCGTGAGCAGTTCTTC. It encodes CASSPPGLAGGREQFF.

The V gene is TRBV9, the J gene TRBJ2-3; 10 bases align to TRBD1. The CDR3 has 15 residues. Germline lookup yields CDR1 SGDLS and CDR2 YYNGEE. J lost 3 bases, V lost 3 bases, and 4 bases had no gene match. CDR3 sequence reads: CASSGDRGLTDTQYF. CDR3 bases: TGTGCCAGCAGCGGCGACAGGGGGCTGACAGATACGCAGTATTTT.